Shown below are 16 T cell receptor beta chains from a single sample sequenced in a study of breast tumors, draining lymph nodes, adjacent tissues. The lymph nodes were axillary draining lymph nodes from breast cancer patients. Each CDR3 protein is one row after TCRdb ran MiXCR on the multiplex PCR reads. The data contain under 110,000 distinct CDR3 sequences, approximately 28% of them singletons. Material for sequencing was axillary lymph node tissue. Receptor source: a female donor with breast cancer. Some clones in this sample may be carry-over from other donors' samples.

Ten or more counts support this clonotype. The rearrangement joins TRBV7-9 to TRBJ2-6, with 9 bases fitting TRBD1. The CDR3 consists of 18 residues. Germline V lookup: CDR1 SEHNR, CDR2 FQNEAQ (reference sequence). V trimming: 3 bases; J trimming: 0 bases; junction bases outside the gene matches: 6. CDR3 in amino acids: CASSFRDRVFSGANVLTF. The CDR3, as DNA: TGTGCCAGCAGCTTCCGGGACAGGGTCTTCTCTGGGGCCAACGTCCTGACTTTC.

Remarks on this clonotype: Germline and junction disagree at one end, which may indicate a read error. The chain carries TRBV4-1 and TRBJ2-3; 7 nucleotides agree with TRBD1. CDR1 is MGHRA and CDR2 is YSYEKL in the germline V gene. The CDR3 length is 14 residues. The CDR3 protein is CASRTGSGTDPQYF. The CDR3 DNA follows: TGCGCCAGCAGGACAGGGTCCGGCACAGATCCGCAGTATTTT.

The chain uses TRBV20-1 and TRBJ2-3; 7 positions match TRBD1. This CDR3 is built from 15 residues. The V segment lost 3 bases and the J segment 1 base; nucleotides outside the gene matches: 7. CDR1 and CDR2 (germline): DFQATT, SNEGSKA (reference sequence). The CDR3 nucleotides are TGCAGTGCTAGCGACAGGGTTATCGGCACAGATACGCAGTATTTT. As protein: CSASDRVIGTDTQYF.

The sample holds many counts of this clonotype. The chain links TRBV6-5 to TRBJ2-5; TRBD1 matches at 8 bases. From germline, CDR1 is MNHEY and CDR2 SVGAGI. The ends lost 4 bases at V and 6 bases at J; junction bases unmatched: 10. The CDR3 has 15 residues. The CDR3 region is CASSSQGAGQKTQYF. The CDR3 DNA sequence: TGTGCCAGCAGTTCCCAGGGGGCAGGACAGAAGACCCAGTACTTC.

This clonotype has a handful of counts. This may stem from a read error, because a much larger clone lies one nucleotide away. The CDR3 loop reads CASSHGYSNQPQHF. For the CDR3, the DNA is TGTGCCAGCAGTCACGGATATAGCAATCAGCCCCAGCATTTT. J is TRBJ1-5 and V is TRBV6-5; D is ambiguous. Trimming removed 5 bases at V and 0 bases at J, with 8 bases between. The CDR3 consists of 14 residues. Germline loops: CDR1 MNHEY, CDR2 SVGAGI.

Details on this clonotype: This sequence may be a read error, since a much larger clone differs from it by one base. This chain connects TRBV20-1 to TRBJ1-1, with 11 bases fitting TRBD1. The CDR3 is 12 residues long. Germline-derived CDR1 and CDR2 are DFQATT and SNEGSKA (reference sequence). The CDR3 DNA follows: TGCAGTGCCTCCGGGACAGGGGGATTAGCTCTCTTT. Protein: CSASGTGGLALF.

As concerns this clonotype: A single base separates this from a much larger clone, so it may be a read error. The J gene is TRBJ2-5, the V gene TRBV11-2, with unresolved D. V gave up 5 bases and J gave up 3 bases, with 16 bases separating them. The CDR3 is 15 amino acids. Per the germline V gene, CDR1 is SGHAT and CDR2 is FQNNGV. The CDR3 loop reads CASSLVAAAKETQYF. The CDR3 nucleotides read TGTGCCAGCAGCCTGGTGGCTGCAGCGAAAGAGACCCAGTACTTC.

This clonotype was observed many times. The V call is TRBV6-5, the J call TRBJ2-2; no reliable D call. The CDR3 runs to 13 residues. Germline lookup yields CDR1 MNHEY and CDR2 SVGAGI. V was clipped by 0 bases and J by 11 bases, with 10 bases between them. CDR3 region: CASSYSIGIELFF. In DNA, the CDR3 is TGTGCCAGCAGTTACTCGATAGGGATTGAGCTGTTTTTT.

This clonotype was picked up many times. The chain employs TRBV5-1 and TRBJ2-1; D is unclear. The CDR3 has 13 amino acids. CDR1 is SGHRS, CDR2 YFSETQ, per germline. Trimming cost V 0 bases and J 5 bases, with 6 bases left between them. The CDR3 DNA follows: TGCGCCAGCAGCTTGGGGGCCGACAATGAGCAGTTCTTC. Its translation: CASSLGADNEQFF.

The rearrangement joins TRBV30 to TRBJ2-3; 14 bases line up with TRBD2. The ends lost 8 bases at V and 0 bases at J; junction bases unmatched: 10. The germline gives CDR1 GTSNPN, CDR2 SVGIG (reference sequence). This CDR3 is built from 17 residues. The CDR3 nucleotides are TGTGCCCAGGAGCCGGGACTAGCGGGAGCTAGCACAGATACGCAGTATTTT. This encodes CAQEPGLAGASTDTQYF.

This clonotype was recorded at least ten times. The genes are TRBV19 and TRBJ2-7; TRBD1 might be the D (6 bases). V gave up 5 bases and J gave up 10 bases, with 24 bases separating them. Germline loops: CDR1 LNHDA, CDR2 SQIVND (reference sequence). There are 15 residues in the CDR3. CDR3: CASSRQTSGQSSQYF. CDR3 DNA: TGTGCCAGTAGTCGCCAAACGTCAGGACAGTCCTCTCAGTACTTC. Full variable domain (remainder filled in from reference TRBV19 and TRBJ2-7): DGGITQSPKYLFRKEGQNVTLSCEQNLNHDAMYWYRQDPGQGLRLIYYSQIVNDFQKGDIAEGYSVSREKKESFPLTVTSAQKNPTAFYLCASSRQTSGQSSQYFGPGTRLTVT.

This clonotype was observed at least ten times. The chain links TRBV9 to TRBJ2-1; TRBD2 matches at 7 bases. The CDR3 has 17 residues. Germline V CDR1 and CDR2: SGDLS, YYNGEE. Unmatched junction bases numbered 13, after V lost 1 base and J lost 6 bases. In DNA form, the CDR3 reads TGTGCCAGCAGCGTACTCCCCGGGGAGGGTAGCCGCAATGAGCAGTTCTTC. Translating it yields CASSVLPGEGSRNEQFF.

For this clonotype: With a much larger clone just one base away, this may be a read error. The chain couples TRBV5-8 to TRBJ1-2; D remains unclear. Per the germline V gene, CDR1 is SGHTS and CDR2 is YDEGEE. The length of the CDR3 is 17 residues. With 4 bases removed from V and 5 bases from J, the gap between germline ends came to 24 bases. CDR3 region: CASSLIVPTSATYGYTF. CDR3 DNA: TGTGCCAGCAGCCTAATAGTGCCGACAAGCGCAACATATGGCTACACCTTC.

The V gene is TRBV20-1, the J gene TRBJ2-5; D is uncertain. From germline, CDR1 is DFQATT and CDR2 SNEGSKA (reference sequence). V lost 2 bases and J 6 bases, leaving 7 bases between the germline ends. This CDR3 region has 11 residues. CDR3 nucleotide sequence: TGCAGTGCTAGAAAGCTGCAGACCCAGTACTTC. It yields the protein CSARKLQTQYF.

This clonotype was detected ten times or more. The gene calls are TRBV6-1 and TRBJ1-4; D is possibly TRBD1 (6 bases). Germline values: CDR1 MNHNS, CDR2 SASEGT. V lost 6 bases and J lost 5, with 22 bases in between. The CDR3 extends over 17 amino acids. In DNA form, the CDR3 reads TGTGCCAGCAGAGGGGCCGGGAGGGTAACAGGGAATGAAAAACTGTTTTTT. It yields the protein CASRGAGRVTGNEKLFF.

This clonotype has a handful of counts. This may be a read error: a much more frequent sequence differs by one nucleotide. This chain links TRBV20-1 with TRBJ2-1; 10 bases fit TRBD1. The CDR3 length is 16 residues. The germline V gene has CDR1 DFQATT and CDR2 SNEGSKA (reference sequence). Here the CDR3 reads CSAVGSGTGAFNGQFF. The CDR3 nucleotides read TGCAGTGCTGTAGGCTCCGGGACAGGGGCTTTCAATGGGCAGTTCTTC.